The T cell receptor beta chain under discussion was sequenced for a study of control samples from healthy donors and cancer patients. Generated by immunoSEQ multiplex PCR, the TCRdb table keeps only in-frame clones and is missing some. Among some 110,000 clones listed, roughly 93% were seen once. V was shortened by 0 bases and J by 8 bases, with 17 bases between the two germline ends. The germline V gene encodes CDR1 SGDLS and CDR2 YYNGEE. The CDR3 has 15 amino acids. The chain recombines TRBV9 with TRBJ1-2, with no clear D. The origin of this receptor is a man aged 25-45 years in good health. The sample was blood. As DNA, the CDR3 is TGTGCCAGCAGCGTAGCTGAGGGAGGGTTGCGAGGCTACACCTTC. It specifies CASSVAEGGLRGYTF.